This T cell receptor (beta chain) was captured in a study of PD-1 blockade in mismatch repair-deficient tumors. Study-wide points: Tumor-resident clones, often undetectable pretreatment in blood, expanded then contracted after pembrolizumab.

This CDR3 region has 15 residues. Germline values: CDR1 LNHDA, CDR2 SQIVND (reference sequence). With 7 bases removed from V and 4 bases from J, the gap between germline ends came to 16 bases. Concerning this clone itself: Its antigen is not known.

Every patient had mismatch repair deficiency by PCR or immunohistochemistry. Method: immunoSEQ multiplex PCR; TCRdb's copy keeps in-frame clones and lacks some. Of roughly 70,000 clones in the sample, approximately 80% were seen once. The specimen comprised peripheral blood, sampled 2 weeks after starting pembrolizumab. The origin of this receptor is an adult with mismatch repair-deficient cancer. The chain couples TRBV19 to TRBJ1-4, with a weak D call TRBD1 (5 bases). The CDR3, as DNA: TGTGCCAGTACTCTAAAGGGGCAGTTTAATGAAAAACTGTTTTTT. Translated: CASTLKGQFNEKLFF. Combining the CDR3 with reference TRBV19 and TRBJ1-4 gives the whole variable domain DGGITQSPKYLFRKEGQNVTLSCEQNLNHDAMYWYRQDPGQGLRLIYYSQIVNDFQKGDIAEGYSVSREKKESFPLTVTSAQKNPTAFYLCASTLKGQFNEKLFFGSGTQLSVL.